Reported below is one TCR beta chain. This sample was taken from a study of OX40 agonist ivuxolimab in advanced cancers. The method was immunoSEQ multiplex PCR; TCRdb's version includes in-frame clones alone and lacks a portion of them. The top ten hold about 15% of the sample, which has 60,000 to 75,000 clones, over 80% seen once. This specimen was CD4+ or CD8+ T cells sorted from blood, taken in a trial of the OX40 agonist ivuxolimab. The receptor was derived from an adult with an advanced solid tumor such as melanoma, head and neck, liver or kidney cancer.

The CDR3 here is CASSLGTGGPTDTQYF. The CDR3, as DNA: TGTGCCAGCAGCTTAGGGACAGGGGGCCCCACAGATACGCAGTATTTT. The chain has TRBV7-9 and TRBJ2-3; 11 positions match TRBD1. Germline V gene data show CDR1 as SEHNR and CDR2 as FQNEAQ (reference sequence). Trimming removed 1 base from V and 2 bases from J; junction bases left unmatched: 2. CDR3 size: 16 residues.